This record concerns one T cell receptor (beta chain) sequence. Which antigen it targets is not known. The junction departs from the called germline gene at one end, perhaps through a read error. The meaning of the sample's treatment or condition label: allogeneic hematopoietic cell transplantation with graft depleted of TCRalphabeta T cells and CD19 B cells. The children who served as transplant recipients had been given grafts of TCRalphabeta/CD19-depleted allogeneic hematopoietic cells. The record originates from a study of T-cell reconstitution after alpha-beta-depleted transplantation in children (dated by TCRdb to the mid-2010s). Turning to the overall study: Using TCR repertoire profiling, the study followed T-cell immune reconstitution in a quantitative way in children after TCRalphabeta/CD19-depleted allogeneic hematopoietic cell transplantation.

What the study reported, not specific to this receptor: Hyperexpanded clone frequencies declined over subsequent months; after one year, T-cell counts and TCRbeta diversity were mostly attributed to newly produced T cells. In some patients, high TCRbeta diversity at day 60 was attributed to recipient T cells and intrathymic progenitors that had survived conditioning. The apparently early recovery of alphabetaT-cell counts about two months after transplant reportedly depended on only several hundred rapidly expanded clones that came from non-depleted graft cells.

Library preparation used PCR. For sequencing, an Illumina HiSeq 2500 was employed. TCR libraries were prepared with molecular barcoding, using unique molecular identifiers to normalize TCRbeta repertoire quantification. The public reads were reanalyzed by TCRdb: fastp trimming at Q25, MiXCR alignment, in-frame beta chains only. Every entry covers one CDR3 protein and lists the most common genes and DNA from its rows. In all, the sample holds under 250,000 distinct CDR3 sequences, and 6.6% of those were seen once. In total, the top ten clones hold roughly 6% of the sample. The germline V gene (reference sequence) specifies SSHAT as CDR1 and FNYEAQ as CDR2. Reading from cysteine to phenylalanine, the CDR3 counts 14 amino acids. Left in the record is the CDR3 DNA by itself, 42 bases read in frame from the first base.

The specimen was PBMCs, collected before TCRalphabeta/CD19-depleted stem cell transplant. The chain uses TRBV7-7 and TRBJ2-5; 7 bases in between match TRBD2. The sequence was collected from a boy younger than 10 with acute lymphoblastic leukemia, due to receive a stem cell transplant. For the CDR3, the sequence is CASSRGLVGETQYF. The sequenced DNA: TGTGCTAGCAGCCGAGGACTAGTCGGAGAGACCCAGTACTTC. Reference TRBV7-7 and TRBJ2-5 genes cover what lies past the CDR3, so the full variable domain is GAGVSQSPRYKVTKRGQDVTLRCDPISSHATLYWYQQALGQGPEFLTYFNYEAQPDKSGLPSDRFSAERPEGSISTLTIQRTEQRDSAMYRCASSRGLVGETQYFGPGTRLLVL.